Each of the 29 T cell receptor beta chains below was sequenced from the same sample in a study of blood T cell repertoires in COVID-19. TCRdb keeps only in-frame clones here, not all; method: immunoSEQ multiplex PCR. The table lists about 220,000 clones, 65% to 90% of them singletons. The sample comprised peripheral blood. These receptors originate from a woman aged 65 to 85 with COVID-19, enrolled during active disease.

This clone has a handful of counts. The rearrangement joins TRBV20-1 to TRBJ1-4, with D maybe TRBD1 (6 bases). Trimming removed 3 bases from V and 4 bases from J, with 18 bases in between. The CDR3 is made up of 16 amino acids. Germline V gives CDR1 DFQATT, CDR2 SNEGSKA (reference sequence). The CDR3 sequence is CSASPIFGQINEKLFF. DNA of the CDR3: TGCAGTGCTAGTCCTATTTTTGGACAGATTAATGAAAAACTGTTTTTT.

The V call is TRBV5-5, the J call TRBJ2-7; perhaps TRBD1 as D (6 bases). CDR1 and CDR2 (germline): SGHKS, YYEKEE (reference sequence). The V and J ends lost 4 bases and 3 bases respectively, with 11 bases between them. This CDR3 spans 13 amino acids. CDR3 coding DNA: TGTGCCAGCAGCCGTGACAGGAGCTACGAGCAGTACTTC. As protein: CASSRDRSYEQYF. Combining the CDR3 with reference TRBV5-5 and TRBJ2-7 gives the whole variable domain DAGVTQSPTHLIKTRGQQVTLRCSPISGHKSVSWYQQVLGQGPQFIFQYYEKEERGRGNFPDRFSARQFPNYSSELNVNALLLGDSALYLCASSRDRSYEQYFGPGTRLTVT.

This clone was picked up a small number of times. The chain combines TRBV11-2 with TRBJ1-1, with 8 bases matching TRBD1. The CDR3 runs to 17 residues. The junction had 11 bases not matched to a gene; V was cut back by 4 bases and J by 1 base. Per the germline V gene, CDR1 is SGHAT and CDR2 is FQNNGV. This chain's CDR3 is CASSSKTGVGKNTEAFF. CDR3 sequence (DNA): TGTGCCAGCAGCTCAAAGACAGGGGTCGGTAAGAACACTGAAGCTTTCTTT.

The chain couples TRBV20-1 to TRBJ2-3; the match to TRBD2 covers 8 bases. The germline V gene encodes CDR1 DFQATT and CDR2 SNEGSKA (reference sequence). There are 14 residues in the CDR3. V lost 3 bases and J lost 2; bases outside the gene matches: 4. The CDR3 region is CSASTAGATDTQYF. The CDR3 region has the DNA TGCAGTGCTAGTACAGCGGGGGCCACAGATACGCAGTATTTT.

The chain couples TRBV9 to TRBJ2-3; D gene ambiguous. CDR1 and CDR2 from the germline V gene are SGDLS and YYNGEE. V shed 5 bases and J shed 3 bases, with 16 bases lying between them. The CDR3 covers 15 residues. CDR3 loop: CASSTSPSWTDTQYF. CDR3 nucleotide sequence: TGTGCCAGCAGTACTTCACCTTCCTGGACAGATACGCAGTATTTT.

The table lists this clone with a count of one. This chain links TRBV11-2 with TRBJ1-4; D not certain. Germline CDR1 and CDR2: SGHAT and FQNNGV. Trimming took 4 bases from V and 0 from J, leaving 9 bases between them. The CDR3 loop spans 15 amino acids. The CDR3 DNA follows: TGTGCCAGCAGCTCCCTCCGGGCAACTAATGAAAAACTGTTTTTT. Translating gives CASSSLRATNEKLFF.

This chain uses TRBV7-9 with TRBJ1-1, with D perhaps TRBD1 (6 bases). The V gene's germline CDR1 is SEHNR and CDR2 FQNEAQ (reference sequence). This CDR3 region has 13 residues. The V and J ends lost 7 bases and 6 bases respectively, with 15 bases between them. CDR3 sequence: CASTWTERAEAFF. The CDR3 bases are TGTGCCAGCACTTGGACAGAAAGGGCTGAAGCTTTCTTT. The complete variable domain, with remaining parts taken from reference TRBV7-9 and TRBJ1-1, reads DTGVSQNPRHKITKRGQNVTFRCDPISEHNRLYWYRQTLGQGPEFLTYFQNEAQLEKSRLLSDRFSAERPKGSFSTLEIQRTEQGDSAMYLCASTWTERAEAFFGQGTRLTVV.

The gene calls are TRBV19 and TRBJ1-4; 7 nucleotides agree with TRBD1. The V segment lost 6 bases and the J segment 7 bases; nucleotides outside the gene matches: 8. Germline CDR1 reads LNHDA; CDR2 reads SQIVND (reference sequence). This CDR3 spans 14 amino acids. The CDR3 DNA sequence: TGTGCCAGTAGGGTACAGGGGTATAGTGAAAAACTGTTTTTT. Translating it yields CASRVQGYSEKLFF.

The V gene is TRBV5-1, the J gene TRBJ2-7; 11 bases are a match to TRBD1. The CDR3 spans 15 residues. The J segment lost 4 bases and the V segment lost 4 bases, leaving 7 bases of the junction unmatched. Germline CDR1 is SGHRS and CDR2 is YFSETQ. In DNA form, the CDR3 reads TGCGCCAGCAGCCCGGACAGGGGGCGGGAGTACGAGCAGTACTTC. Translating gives CASSPDRGREYEQYF.

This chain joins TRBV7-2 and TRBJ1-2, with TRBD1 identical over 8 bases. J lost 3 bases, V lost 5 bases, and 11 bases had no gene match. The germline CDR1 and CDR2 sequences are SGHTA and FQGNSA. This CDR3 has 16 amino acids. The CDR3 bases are TGTGCCAGCAGCCCCCGGACAGGGTTAGGTGACTATGGCTACACCTTC. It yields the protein CASSPRTGLGDYGYTF. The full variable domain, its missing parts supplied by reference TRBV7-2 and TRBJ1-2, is GAGVSQSPSNKVTEKGKDVELRCDPISGHTALYWYRQSLGQGLEFLIYFQGNSAPDKSGLPSDRFSAERTGGSVSTLTIQRTQQEDSAVYLCASSPRTGLGDYGYTFGSGTRLTVV.

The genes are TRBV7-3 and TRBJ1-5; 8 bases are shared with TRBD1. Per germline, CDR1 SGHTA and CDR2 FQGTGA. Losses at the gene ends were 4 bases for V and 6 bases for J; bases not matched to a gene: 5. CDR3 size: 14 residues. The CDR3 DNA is TGTGCCAGCAGCTACGACAGGGGAAGTCAGCCCCAGCATTTT. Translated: CASSYDRGSQPQHF.

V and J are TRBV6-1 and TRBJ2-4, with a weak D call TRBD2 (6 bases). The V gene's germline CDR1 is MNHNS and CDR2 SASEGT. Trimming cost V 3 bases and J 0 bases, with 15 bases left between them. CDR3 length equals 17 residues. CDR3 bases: TGTGCCAGCAGTGAGATGGGAGGAGGAGGAGCCAAAAACATTCAGTACTTC. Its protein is CASSEMGGGGAKNIQYF.

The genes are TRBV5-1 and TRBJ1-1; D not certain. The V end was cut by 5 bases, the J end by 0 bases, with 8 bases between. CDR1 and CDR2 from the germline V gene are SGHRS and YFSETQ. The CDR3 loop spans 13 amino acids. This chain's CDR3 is CASRLEMNTEAFF. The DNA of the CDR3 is TGCGCCAGCAGACTAGAGATGAACACTGAAGCTTTCTTT. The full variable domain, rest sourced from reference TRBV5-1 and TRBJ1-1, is KAGVTQTPRYLIKTRGQQVTLSCSPISGHRSVSWYQQTPGQGLQFLFEYFSETQRNKGNFPGRFSGRQFSNSRSEMNVSTLELGDSALYLCASRLEMNTEAFFGQGTRLTVV.

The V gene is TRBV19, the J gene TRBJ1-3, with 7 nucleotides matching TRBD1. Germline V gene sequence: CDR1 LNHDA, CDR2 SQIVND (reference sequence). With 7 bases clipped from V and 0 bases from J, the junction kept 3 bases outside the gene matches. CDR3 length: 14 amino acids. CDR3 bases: TGTGCCAGTATGGGACAGAGCTCTGGAAACACCATATATTTT. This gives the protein CASMGQSSGNTIYF.

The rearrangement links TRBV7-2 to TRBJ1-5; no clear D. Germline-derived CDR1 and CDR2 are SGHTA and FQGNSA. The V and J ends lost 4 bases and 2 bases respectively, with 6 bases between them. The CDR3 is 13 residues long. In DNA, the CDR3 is TGTGCCAGCAGCTACGGAGGCAATCAGCCCCAGCATTTT. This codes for CASSYGGNQPQHF.

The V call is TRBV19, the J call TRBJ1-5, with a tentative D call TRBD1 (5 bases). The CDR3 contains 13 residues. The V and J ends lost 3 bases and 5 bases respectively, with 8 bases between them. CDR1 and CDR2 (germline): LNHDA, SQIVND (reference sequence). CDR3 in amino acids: CASSIRVDQPQHF. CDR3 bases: TGTGCCAGTAGTATCAGGGTCGATCAGCCCCAGCATTTT.

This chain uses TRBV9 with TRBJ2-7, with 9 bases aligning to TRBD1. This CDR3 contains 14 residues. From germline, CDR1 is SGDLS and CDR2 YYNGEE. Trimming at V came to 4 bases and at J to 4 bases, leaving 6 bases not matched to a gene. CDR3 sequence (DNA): TGTGCCAGCAGCCAACGAGGACAGGGGTACGAGCAGTACTTC. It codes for CASSQRGQGYEQYF. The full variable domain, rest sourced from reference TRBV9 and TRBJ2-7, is DSGVTQTPKHLITATGQRVTLRCSPRSGDLSVYWYQQSLDQGLQFLIQYYNGEERAKGNILERFSAQQFPDLHSELNLSSLELGDSALYFCASSQRGQGYEQYFGPGTRLTVT.

CDR3 nucleotides: TGTGCCAGCAGCTTGCCCCTAATGGCCCTCCACTTT. Protein product: CASSLPLMALHF. The chain joins TRBV5-4 to TRBJ1-6; D not resolved. Trimming pared 1 base from V and 14 bases from J, leaving 10 bases between. The CDR3 is made up of 12 amino acids. Germline CDR1 reads SGHNT; CDR2 reads YYREEE (reference sequence). Based on the CDR3 plus reference TRBV5-4 and TRBJ1-6, the full variable domain is ETGVTQSPTHLIKTRGQQVTLRCSSQSGHNTVSWYQQALGQGPQFIFQYYREEENGRGNFPPRFSGLQFPNYSSELNVNALELDDSALYLCASSLPLMALHFGNGTRLTVT.

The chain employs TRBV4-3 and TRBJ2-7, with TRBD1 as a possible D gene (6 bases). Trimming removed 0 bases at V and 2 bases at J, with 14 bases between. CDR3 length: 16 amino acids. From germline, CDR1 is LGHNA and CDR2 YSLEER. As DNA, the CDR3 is TGCGCCAGCAGCCAAGATTGGCAGGGGCAGACCTACGAGCAGTACTTC. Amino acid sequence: CASSQDWQGQTYEQYF.

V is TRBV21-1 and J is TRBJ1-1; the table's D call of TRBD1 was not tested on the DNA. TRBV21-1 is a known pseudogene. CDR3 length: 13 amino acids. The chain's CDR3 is CASSKTGSTEAFF. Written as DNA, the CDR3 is TGTGCCAGCAGCAAGACAGGGTCAACTGAAGCTTTCTTT.

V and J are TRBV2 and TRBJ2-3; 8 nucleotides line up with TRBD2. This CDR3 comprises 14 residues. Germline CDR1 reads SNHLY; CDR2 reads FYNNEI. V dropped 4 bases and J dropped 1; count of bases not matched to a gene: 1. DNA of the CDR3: TGTGCCAGCAGTGCGGGGGGGGGCACAGATACGCAGTATTTT. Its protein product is CASSAGGGTDTQYF.

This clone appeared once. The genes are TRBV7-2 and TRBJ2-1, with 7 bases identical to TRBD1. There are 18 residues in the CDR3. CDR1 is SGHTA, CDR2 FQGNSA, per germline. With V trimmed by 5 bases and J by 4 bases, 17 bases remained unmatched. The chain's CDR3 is CASSIRRMTGPNYNEQFF. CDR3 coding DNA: TGTGCCAGCAGCATAAGGCGTATGACAGGGCCGAATTACAATGAGCAGTTCTTC.

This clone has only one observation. CDR3 coding DNA: TGTGCCACCCGGACAGGGGGAAACACCATATATTTT. Residues: CATRTGGNTIYF. The chain combines TRBV10-3 with TRBJ1-3, with 8 bases aligning to TRBD1. After removal of 10 bases from V and 4 bases from J, the junction contained 3 bases not matched to a gene. Germline V gene lookup returns CDR1 ENHRY and CDR2 SYGVKD. This CDR3 is 12 amino acids long.

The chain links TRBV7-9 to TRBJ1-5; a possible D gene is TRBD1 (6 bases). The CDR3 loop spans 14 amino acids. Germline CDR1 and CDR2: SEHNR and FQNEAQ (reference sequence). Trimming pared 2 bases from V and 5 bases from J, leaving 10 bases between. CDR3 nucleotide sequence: TGTGCCAGCAGCTTATCAGGGGTCGATCAGCCCCAGCATTTT. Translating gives CASSLSGVDQPQHF. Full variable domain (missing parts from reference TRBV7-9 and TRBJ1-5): DTGVSQNPRHKITKRGQNVTFRCDPISEHNRLYWYRQTLGQGPEFLTYFQNEAQLEKSRLLSDRFSAERPKGSFSTLEIQRTEQGDSAMYLCASSLSGVDQPQHFGDGTRLSIL.

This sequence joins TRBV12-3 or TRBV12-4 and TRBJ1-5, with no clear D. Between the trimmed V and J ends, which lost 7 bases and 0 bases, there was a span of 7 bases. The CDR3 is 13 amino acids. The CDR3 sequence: CASTANSNQPQHF. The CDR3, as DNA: TGTGCCAGCACCGCGAATAGCAATCAGCCCCAGCATTTT.

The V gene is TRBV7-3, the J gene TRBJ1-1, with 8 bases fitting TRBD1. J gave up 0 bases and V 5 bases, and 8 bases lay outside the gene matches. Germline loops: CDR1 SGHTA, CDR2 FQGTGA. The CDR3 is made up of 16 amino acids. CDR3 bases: TGTGCCAGCAGCCCCGGACAGGGCTCCATGAACACTGAAGCTTTCTTT. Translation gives CASSPGQGSMNTEAFF.

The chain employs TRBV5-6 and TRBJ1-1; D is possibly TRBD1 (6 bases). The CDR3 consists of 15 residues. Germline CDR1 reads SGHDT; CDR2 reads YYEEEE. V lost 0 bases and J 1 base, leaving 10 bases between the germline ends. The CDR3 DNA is TGTGCCAGCAGCTTGGCCTGGACAGAGAACACTGAAGCTTTCTTT. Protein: CASSLAWTENTEAFF.

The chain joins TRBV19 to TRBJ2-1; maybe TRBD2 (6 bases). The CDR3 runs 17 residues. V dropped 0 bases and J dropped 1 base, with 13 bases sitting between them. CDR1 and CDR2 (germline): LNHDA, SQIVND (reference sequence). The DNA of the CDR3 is TGTGCCAGTAGTATAGACTTGGCGGGGTCGTCCTACAATGAGCAGTTCTTC. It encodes CASSIDLAGSSYNEQFF.

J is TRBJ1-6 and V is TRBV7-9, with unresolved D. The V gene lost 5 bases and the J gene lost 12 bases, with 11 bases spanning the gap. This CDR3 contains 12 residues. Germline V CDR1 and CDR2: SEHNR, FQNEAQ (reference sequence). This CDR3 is CASSNIEEPLHF. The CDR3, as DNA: TGTGCCAGCAGCAACATAGAGGAACCCCTCCACTTT.